The rows below give T cell receptor beta chains drawn from one sample of a study of response to subunit inactivated influenza vaccine. TCRdb ran MiXCR on the RT-PCR reads and lists one entry per CDR3 protein. In the table there are 700,000 to 800,000 distinct CDR3 sequences, around 18% of which are singletons. Specimen: PBMCs from blood, collected 5 days after vaccination. The receptors derive from a man aged 50-59 years who received an inactivated influenza vaccine. The CDR3 runs from the conserved cysteine through the conserved F or W. The D gene is left open where the match is weak. Clone size appears in some rows only: once, few, many, or a class for an expanded clone.

J gene: TRBJ2-7; clone size: .; D gene: .; V gene: TRBV7-2; CDR3 protein: CASSLQTGSRSYEQYF; CDR3 DNA: TGTGCCAGCAGCCTCCAGACAGGCTCGAGGTCCTACGAGCAGTACTTC
J gene: TRBJ2-5; clone size: .; D gene: .; V gene: TRBV20-1; CDR3 protein: CSARSPARETQYF; CDR3 DNA: TGCAGTGCTAGAAGCCCAGCACGGGAGACCCAGTACTTC
J gene: TRBJ2-3; clone size: many; D gene: TRBD1; V gene: TRBV29-1; CDR3 protein: CSAKTGWSTDTQYF; CDR3 DNA: TGCAGCGCCAAGACAGGGTGGAGCACAGATACGCAGTATTTT
J gene: TRBJ2-7; clone size: .; D gene: TRBD2; V gene: TRBV7-8; CDR3 protein: CASSFSGLAVDEQYF; CDR3 DNA: TGTGCCAGCAGCTTCTCGGGACTAGCTGTTGACGAGCAGTACTTC
J gene: TRBJ2-2; clone size: .; D gene: TRBD1; V gene: TRBV12-3/TRBV12-4; CDR3 protein: CASIRDRLANTGELFF; CDR3 DNA: TGTGCCAGCATTCGGGACAGACTCGCGAACACCGGGGAGCTGTTTTTT
J gene: TRBJ2-7; clone size: few; D gene: .; V gene: TRBV29-1; CDR3 protein: CSVADGRRELYEQYF; CDR3 DNA: TGCAGCGTGGCGGACGGTCGACGGGAGTTATACGAGCAGTACTTC
J gene: TRBJ2-1; clone size: .; D gene: TRBD1; V gene: TRBV20-1; CDR3 protein: CSATGSSEQFF; CDR3 DNA: TGCAGTGCGACAGGGTCGTCGGAGCAGTTCTTC
J gene: TRBJ2-3; clone size: many; D gene: TRBD2; V gene: TRBV12-3/TRBV12-4; CDR3 protein: CASSWGLARDTQYF; CDR3 DNA: TGTGCCAGCAGTTGGGGACTAGCGAGGGATACGCAGTATTTT
J gene: TRBJ2-1; clone size: many; D gene: TRBD2; V gene: TRBV7-6; CDR3 protein: CASSNPTSGSSYNEQFF; CDR3 DNA: TGTGCCAGCAGCAACCCTACTAGCGGGAGTTCCTACAATGAGCAGTTCTTC
J gene: TRBJ1-6; clone size: .; D gene: .; V gene: TRBV7-2; CDR3 protein: CASSSVGRSSYNSPLHF; CDR3 DNA: TGTGCCAGCAGCTCAGTGGGGCGGAGCTCCTATAATTCACCCCTCCACTTT
J gene: TRBJ1-6; clone size: few; D gene: .; V gene: TRBV6-2/TRBV6-3; CDR3 protein: CASSYRRAGDRSPLHF; CDR3 DNA: TGTGCCAGCAGTTACCGGCGGGCAGGGGATCGATCACCCCTCCACTTT
J gene: TRBJ2-2; clone size: .; D gene: .; V gene: TRBV5-1; CDR3 protein: CASSQDSAGELFF; CDR3 DNA: TGCGCCAGCAGCCAAGATTCCGCCGGGGAGCTGTTTTTT
J gene: TRBJ2-7; clone size: .; D gene: TRBD1; V gene: TRBV4-3; CDR3 protein: CASSQDGTGLLYEQYF; CDR3 DNA: TGCGCCAGCAGCCAAGATGGGACAGGGCTACTCTACGAGCAGTACTTC
J gene: TRBJ1-1; clone size: .; D gene: TRBD1; V gene: TRBV20-1; CDR3 protein: CSARDRDRGLSAEAFF; CDR3 DNA: TGCAGTGCTAGAGACCGGGACAGGGGGCTTTCGGCAGAAGCTTTCTTT
J gene: TRBJ2-5; clone size: few; D gene: TRBD2; V gene: TRBV7-2; CDR3 protein: CASSLIGLAGGGETQYF; CDR3 DNA: TGTGCCAGCAGCTTAATCGGGCTAGCGGGGGGAGGGGAGACCCAGTACTTC
J gene: TRBJ1-1; clone size: .; D gene: .; V gene: TRBV13; CDR3 protein: CASILAGGNTEAFF; CDR3 DNA: TGTGCCAGCATCTTAGCTGGGGGGAACACTGAAGCTTTCTTT
J gene: TRBJ2-1; clone size: many; D gene: .; V gene: TRBV7-2; CDR3 protein: CASSLGLAAPEQFF; CDR3 DNA: TGTGCCAGCAGCTTAGGGTTGGCCGCCCCTGAGCAGTTCTTC
J gene: TRBJ2-3; clone size: few; D gene: .; V gene: TRBV7-2; CDR3 protein: CASSLVGKSTDTQYF; CDR3 DNA: TGTGCCAGCAGCTTAGTTGGGAAGAGCACAGATACGCAGTATTTT
J gene: TRBJ2-3; clone size: few; D gene: .; V gene: TRBV21-1; CDR3 protein: CANSVGSGSTDTQYF; CDR3 DNA: .
J gene: TRBJ2-7; clone size: .; D gene: .; V gene: TRBV7-9; CDR3 protein: CASSLRNHGSYEQYF; CDR3 DNA: TGTGCCAGCAGCTTAAGGAATCACGGTTCCTACGAGCAGTACTTC
J gene: TRBJ1-4; clone size: .; D gene: .; V gene: TRBV4-2; CDR3 protein: CVSSQDNRVNEKLFF; CDR3 DNA: TGTGTCAGCAGCCAAGACAACAGGGTAAATGAAAAACTGTTTTTT
J gene: TRBJ2-3; clone size: few; D gene: .; V gene: TRBV15; CDR3 protein: CATSSPLSNTQYF; CDR3 DNA: TGTGCCACCAGCTCTCCCTTATCAAATACGCAGTATTTT
J gene: TRBJ1-6; clone size: .; D gene: .; V gene: TRBV4-1; CDR3 protein: CASSQDLVPGSPLHF; CDR3 DNA: TGCGCCAGCAGCCAAGATTTAGTACCCGGTTCACCCCTCCACTTT
J gene: TRBJ2-1; clone size: few; D gene: TRBD2; V gene: TRBV20-1; CDR3 protein: CSASPLAGVFNEQFF; CDR3 DNA: TGCAGTGCTAGTCCACTAGCGGGAGTGTTCAATGAGCAGTTCTTC
J gene: TRBJ2-1; clone size: few; D gene: .; V gene: TRBV30; CDR3 protein: CACLTRFYNEQFF; CDR3 DNA: TGTGCCTGCCTTACAAGGTTCTACAATGAGCAGTTCTTC
J gene: TRBJ2-5; clone size: few; D gene: TRBD2; V gene: TRBV6-8; CDR3 protein: CASRADGRALETQYF; CDR3 DNA: TGTGCCAGCAGGGCGGATGGGAGGGCCTTAGAGACCCAGTACTTC
J gene: TRBJ2-1; clone size: many; D gene: TRBD2; V gene: TRBV10-3; CDR3 protein: CAITETSVDNEQFF; CDR3 DNA: TGTGCCATCACCGAGACTAGCGTCGACAATGAGCAGTTCTTC
J gene: TRBJ2-2; clone size: few; D gene: TRBD2; V gene: TRBV19; CDR3 protein: CASSPGLAGGPDTGELFF; CDR3 DNA: TGTGCCAGTAGCCCCGGACTAGCGGGGGGGCCGGACACCGGGGAGCTGTTTTTT
J gene: TRBJ2-3; clone size: few; D gene: TRBD2; V gene: TRBV4-3; CDR3 protein: CASSQDLTGLADGDTQYF; CDR3 DNA: TGCGCCAGCAGCCAAGATCTCACAGGACTAGCTGACGGTGATACGCAGTATTTT
J gene: TRBJ2-1; clone size: .; D gene: TRBD2; V gene: TRBV2; CDR3 protein: CASREGLAGDSEQFF; CDR3 DNA: TGTGCCAGCAGAGAGGGTCTAGCGGGAGACAGTGAGCAGTTCTTC
J gene: TRBJ1-2; clone size: .; D gene: TRBD1; V gene: TRBV20-1; CDR3 protein: CSAGAGTGNYGYTF; CDR3 DNA: TGCAGTGCTGGCGCCGGGACAGGAAACTATGGCTACACCTTC
J gene: TRBJ1-5; clone size: many; D gene: TRBD1; V gene: TRBV12-3/TRBV12-4; CDR3 protein: CASSGQPNQPQHF; CDR3 DNA: TGTGCCAGCTCGGGACAGCCGAATCAGCCCCAGCATTTT
J gene: TRBJ2-3; clone size: .; D gene: .; V gene: TRBV15; CDR3 protein: CATSRGHWTDTQYF; CDR3 DNA: TGTGCCACCAGCAGAGGGCACTGGACAGATACGCAGTATTTT
J gene: TRBJ2-3; clone size: .; D gene: .; V gene: TRBV6-2/TRBV6-3; CDR3 protein: CASRSLGGGAVSTQYF; CDR3 DNA: TGTGCCAGCAGGTCCCTTGGTGGGGGGGCCGTATCGACGCAGTATTTT
J gene: TRBJ2-2; clone size: few; D gene: .; V gene: TRBV7-9; CDR3 protein: CASSAPPGKPFSGELFF; CDR3 DNA: TGTGCCAGCAGCGCCCCTCCAGGGAAGCCTTTTTCCGGGGAGCTGTTTTTT
J gene: TRBJ2-7; clone size: once; D gene: .; V gene: TRBV11-2; CDR3 protein: CASSPGQRIYEQYF; CDR3 DNA: TGTGCCAGCAGTCCAGGTCAGAGGATCTACGAGCAGTACTTC
J gene: TRBJ1-6; clone size: few; D gene: .; V gene: TRBV7-2; CDR3 protein: CASSSSQGYNSPLHF; CDR3 DNA: TGTGCCAGCAGCTCCAGCCAGGGGTATAATTCACCCCTCCACTTT
J gene: TRBJ1-2; clone size: .; D gene: .; V gene: TRBV6-5; CDR3 protein: CASSYRVHSNYGYTF; CDR3 DNA: TGTGCCAGCAGTTACAGGGTACACTCTAACTATGGCTACACCTTC
J gene: TRBJ2-1; clone size: few; D gene: TRBD2; V gene: TRBV10-3; CDR3 protein: CAISEQRGAYNEQFF; CDR3 DNA: TGTGCCATCAGTGAGCAGCGGGGTGCCTACAATGAGCAGTTCTTC
J gene: TRBJ2-7; clone size: .; D gene: TRBD1; V gene: TRBV7-8; CDR3 protein: CASSRGTGTSYEQYF; CDR3 DNA: TGTGCCAGCAGCCGAGGGACAGGGACGTCCTACGAGCAGTACTTC
J gene: TRBJ2-5; clone size: .; D gene: .; V gene: TRBV20-1; CDR3 protein: CSASRPGGEGTQYF; CDR3 DNA: TGCAGTGCCTCCCGCCCGGGGGGCGAGGGGACCCAGTACTTC
J gene: TRBJ2-2; clone size: few; D gene: TRBD2; V gene: TRBV4-2; CDR3 protein: CASSQERGSGGAVSGELFF; CDR3 DNA: TGTGCCAGCAGCCAAGAACGGGGTAGCGGGGGGGCCGTATCTGGGGAGCTGTTTTTT
J gene: TRBJ2-3; clone size: .; D gene: .; V gene: TRBV29-1; CDR3 protein: CSVDPGGDTQYF; CDR3 DNA: TGCAGCGTTGACCCAGGCGGGGATACGCAGTATTTT
J gene: TRBJ1-6; clone size: few; D gene: .; V gene: TRBV7-2; CDR3 protein: CASSLEAGFSSPLHF; CDR3 DNA: TGTGCCAGCAGCTTAGAAGCGGGGTTTAGTTCACCCCTCCACTTT
J gene: TRBJ1-1; clone size: many; D gene: TRBD1; V gene: TRBV12-3/TRBV12-4; CDR3 protein: CASSYTGDTEAFF; CDR3 DNA: TGTGCCAGCAGTTACACAGGGGATACTGAAGCTTTCTTT